This T cell receptor beta chain comes out of a study of glioma-infiltrating T cells after dendritic cell vaccination. Study details: Patients had newly diagnosed or recurrent glioblastoma and received dendritic cell vaccines. Between 2003 and 2012, patients got autologous tumor lysate-pulsed dendritic cell vaccines. Study-wide results and caveats: Few patients contributed both blood and tumor specimens.

The data were produced by immunoSEQ multiplex PCR, yet TCRdb's version contains in-frame clones alone and is incomplete. Among 110,000 or so clones listed, 90% were seen once. The length of the CDR3 is 17 residues. Losses at the gene ends were 1 base for V and 0 bases for J; bases not matched to a gene: 3. Germline lookup yields CDR1 LGHNA and CDR2 YNFKEQ. Details on this clone: Its antigen is unknown.

Indicated time point: after dendritic cell vaccination, including at tumor progression/relapse. Isocitrate dehydrogenase mutation was absent in all glioblastoma patients. This sequence originates from a human donor with glioblastoma. This chain connects TRBV4-2 to TRBJ2-2; TRBD2 matches 9 bases. The specimen was blood, collected after dendritic cell vaccination. CDR3: CASSQGPSGTNTGELFF. In DNA form, the CDR3 reads TGTGCCAGCAGCCAAGGGCCTAGCGGGACGAACACCGGGGAGCTGTTTTTT.